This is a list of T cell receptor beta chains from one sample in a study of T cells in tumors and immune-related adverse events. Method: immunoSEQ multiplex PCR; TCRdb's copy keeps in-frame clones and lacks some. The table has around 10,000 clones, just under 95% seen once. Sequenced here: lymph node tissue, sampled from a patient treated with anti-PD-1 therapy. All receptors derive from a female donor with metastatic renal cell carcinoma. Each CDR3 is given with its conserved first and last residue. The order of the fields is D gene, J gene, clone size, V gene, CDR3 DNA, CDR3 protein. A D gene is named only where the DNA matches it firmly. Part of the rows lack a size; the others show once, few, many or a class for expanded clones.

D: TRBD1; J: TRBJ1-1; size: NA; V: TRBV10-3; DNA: TGTGCCATCAGTGGAGCCGGACAGGGCGCGACTGAAGCTTTCTTT; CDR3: CAISGAGQGATEAFF
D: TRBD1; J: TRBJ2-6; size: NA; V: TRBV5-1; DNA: TGCGCCAGCAGCCGACCTACAGGGGACTCTGGGGCCAACGTCCTGACTTTC; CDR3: CASSRPTGDSGANVLTF
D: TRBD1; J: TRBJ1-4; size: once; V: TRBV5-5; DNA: TGTGCCAGCAGCCACCAACAGGGGGCTGCTAATGAAAAACTGTTTTTT; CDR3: CASSHQQGAANEKLFF
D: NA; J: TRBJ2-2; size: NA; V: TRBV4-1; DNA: TGCGCCAGCAGTCACAACAGGGCCGGGGAGCTGTTTTTT; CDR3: CASSHNRAGELFF
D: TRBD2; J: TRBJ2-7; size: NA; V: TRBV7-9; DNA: TGTGCCAGCAGCCTTTGGACTAGCTCCCCTCGATACGAGCAGTACTTC; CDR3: CASSLWTSSPRYEQYF
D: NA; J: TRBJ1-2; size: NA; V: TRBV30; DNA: TGTGCCTGGAGTGTAAAACGGATACTTCAAAACTATGGCTACACCTTC; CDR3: CAWSVKRILQNYGYTF
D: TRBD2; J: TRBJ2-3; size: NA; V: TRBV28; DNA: TGTGCCAGCACCGACGCAATAGCGGGAGAGGGAGATACGCAGTATTTT; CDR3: CASTDAIAGEGDTQYF
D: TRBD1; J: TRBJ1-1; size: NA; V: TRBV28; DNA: TGTGCCAGCAGACCGGGACAGGGGGCCGAGTGGACTGAAGCTTTCTTT; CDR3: CASRPGQGAEWTEAFF
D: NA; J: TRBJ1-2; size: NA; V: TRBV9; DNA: TGTGCCAGCAGACTGGGGGACTATGGCTACACCTTC; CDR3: CASRLGDYGYTF
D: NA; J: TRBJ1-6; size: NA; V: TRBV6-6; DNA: TGTGCCAGCAGTTACTCTGCAGGCGAGCGAAGTTCACCCCTCCACTTT; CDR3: CASSYSAGERSSPLHF
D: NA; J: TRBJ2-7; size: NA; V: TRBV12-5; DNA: TGTGCTAGTGCCGGCCAAAGAGGCTACGAGCAGTACTTC; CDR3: CASAGQRGYEQYF
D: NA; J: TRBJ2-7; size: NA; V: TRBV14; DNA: TGTGCCAGCAGCCAAGGCCCGGGCAGGGCGCGAGCCTCCTACGAGCAGTACTTC; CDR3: CASSQGPGRARASYEQYF
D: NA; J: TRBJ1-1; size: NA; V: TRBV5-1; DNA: TGCGCCAGCAGCTTGAGTTTCGGGAATGAAGCTTTCTTT; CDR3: CASSLSFGNEAFF
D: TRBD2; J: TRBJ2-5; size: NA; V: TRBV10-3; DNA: TGTGCCATCAGTGAGTCGCAAATTGCCCGTAGCGGGGGGCAACAAGAGACCCAGTACTTC; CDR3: CAISESQIARSGGQQETQYF
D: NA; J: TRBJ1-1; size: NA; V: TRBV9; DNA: TGTGCCAGCAGCCCTTTGTCGGGGAGTGGCACTGAAGCTTTCTTT; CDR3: CASSPLSGSGTEAFF
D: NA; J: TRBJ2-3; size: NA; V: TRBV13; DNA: TGTGCCAGCAGCTTAGGGAGCACAGATACGCAGTATTTT; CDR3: CASSLGSTDTQYF
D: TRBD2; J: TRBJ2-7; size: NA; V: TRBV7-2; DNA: TGTGCCAGCAGCTTATCTCGCGGGGGGGCCTACGAGCAGTACTTC; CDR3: CASSLSRGGAYEQYF
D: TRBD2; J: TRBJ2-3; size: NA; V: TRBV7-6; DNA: TGTGCCAGCAGCTTAGGCGGGGGGGCCAGAGATACGCAGTATTTT; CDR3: CASSLGGGARDTQYF
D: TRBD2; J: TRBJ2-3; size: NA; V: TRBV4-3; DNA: TGCGCCAGCAGCCAAGATAGAGCCGAGCGGGGACCCACAGATACGCAGTATTTT; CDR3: CASSQDRAERGPTDTQYF
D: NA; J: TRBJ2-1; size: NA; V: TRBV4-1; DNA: TGCGCCAGCAGCACTCGGGTTATCTCCTACAATGAGCAGTTCTTC; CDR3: CASSTRVISYNEQFF
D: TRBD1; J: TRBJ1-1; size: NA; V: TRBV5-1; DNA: TGCGCCAGCAGCGGCACGACAGGGTATGCTGCTTTCTTT; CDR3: CASSGTTGYAAFF
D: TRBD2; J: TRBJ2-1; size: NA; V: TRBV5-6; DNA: TGTGCCAGCAGCTTGCTGGCTAGCGGGAGTTACAATGAGCAGTTCTTC; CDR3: CASSLLASGSYNEQFF
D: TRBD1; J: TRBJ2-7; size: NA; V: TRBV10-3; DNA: TGTGCCATCAGTGACCAGGACAGGGGGCGCGACGAGCAGTACTTC; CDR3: CAISDQDRGRDEQYF
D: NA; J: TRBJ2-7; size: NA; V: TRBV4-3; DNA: TGCGCCAGCAGCCAAGTAGGTGTGGTAGCGTACGAGCAGTACTTC; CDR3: CASSQVGVVAYEQYF
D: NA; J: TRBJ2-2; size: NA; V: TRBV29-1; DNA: TGCAGCGTTGAAGATCCCTGGCTGGATACCGGGGAGCTGTTTTTT; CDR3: CSVEDPWLDTGELFF
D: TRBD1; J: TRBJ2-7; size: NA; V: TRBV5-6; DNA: TGTGCCAGCCACACCGATCAGGGGGCGCCGACTATCTACGAGCAGTACTTC; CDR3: CASHTDQGAPTIYEQYF
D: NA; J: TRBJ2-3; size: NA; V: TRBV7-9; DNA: TGTGCCAGCAGCTTATCGACTAGTCCAGCCCATACGCAGTATTTT; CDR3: CASSLSTSPAHTQYF
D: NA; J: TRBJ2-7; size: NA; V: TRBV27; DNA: TGTGCCAGCAGCTCCTTAGGGCAGGGGTCCTACGAGCAGTACTTC; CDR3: CASSSLGQGSYEQYF
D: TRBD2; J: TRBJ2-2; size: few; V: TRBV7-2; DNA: TGTGCCAGCAGCTGGGGACTAGAATTCGAAACCGGGGAGCTGTTTTTT; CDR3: CASSWGLEFETGELFF
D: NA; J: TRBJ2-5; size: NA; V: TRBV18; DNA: TGTGCCAGCTCACGAGACGGGACCCAAGAGACCCAGTACTTC; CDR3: CASSRDGTQETQYF
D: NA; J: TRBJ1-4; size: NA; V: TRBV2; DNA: TGTGCCAGCAGTGAGAGGGGAACTAATGAAAAACTGTTTTTT; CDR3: CASSERGTNEKLFF
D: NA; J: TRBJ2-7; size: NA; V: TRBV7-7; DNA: TGTGCCAGCAGCCAGCCCGGTCGGGAGCAGTACTTC; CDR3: CASSQPGREQYF
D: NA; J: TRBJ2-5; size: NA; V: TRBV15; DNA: TGTGCCACCAGCAGAGATTTCGGGGAGATGTGGATCCAGTACTTC; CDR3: CATSRDFGEMWIQYF
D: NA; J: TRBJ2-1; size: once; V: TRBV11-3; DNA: TGTGCCAGCAGCCAAGGGGGGGGTTTCTACAATGAGCAGTTCTTC; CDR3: CASSQGGGFYNEQFF
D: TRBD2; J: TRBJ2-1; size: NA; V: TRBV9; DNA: TGTGCCAGCAGCGTAGGGTCCTCGGGAGGGCTCAACAATGAGCAGTTCTTC; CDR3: CASSVGSSGGLNNEQFF
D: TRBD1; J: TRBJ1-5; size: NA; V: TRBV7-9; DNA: TGTGCCAGCAGCTTAGGTTTTGGGCCAGGGGGCGAGGGGCCCCAGCATTTT; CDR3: CASSLGFGPGGEGPQHF
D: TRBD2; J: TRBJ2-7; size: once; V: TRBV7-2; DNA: TGTGCCAGCAGCTCACCGGGACTAGCCTACGAGCAGTACTTC; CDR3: CASSSPGLAYEQYF
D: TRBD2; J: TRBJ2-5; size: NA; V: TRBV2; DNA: TGTGCCAGCAGACGCTATGGGGGAGGGCAAGAGACCCAGTACTTC; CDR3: CASRRYGGGQETQYF
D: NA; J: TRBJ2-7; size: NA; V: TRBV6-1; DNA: TGTGCCAGCAGTGAAGCCGGAGCTAGGTCCTACGAGCAGTACTTC; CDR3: CASSEAGARSYEQYF
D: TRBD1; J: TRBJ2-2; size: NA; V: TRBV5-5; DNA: TGTGCCAGCAGCTTACAGGGGGCTTTGGGCACCGGGGAGCTGTTTTTT; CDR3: CASSLQGALGTGELFF
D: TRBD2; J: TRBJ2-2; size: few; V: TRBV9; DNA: TGTGCCAGCAGCCAGACTAGCACGAACACCGGGGAGCTGTTTTTT; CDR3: CASSQTSTNTGELFF